This T cell receptor beta chain is drawn from a study of T cells in Graves' hyperthyroidism and ophthalmopathy. RNA transcripts gave rise to amplified TCR beta CDR3 regions. The HTBI primer set was used in a first-round RT-PCR of the TCR CDR3. From the multiplex PCR reads, TCRdb called clonotypes with MiXCR, one entry per CDR3 protein. This sample has roughly 740,000 distinct CDR3 sequences, with 15% to 20% found just once. The CDR3 spans 13 residues. Germline lookup yields CDR1 DFQATT and CDR2 SNEGSKA (reference sequence). Trimming removed 6 bases from V and 5 bases from J, with 14 bases in between. This clonotype was seen a few times. The antigen remains undetermined. Study results and limitations: Most thyroid clonotypes that were expanded above 0.001 also turned up in blood.

Participants, patients aged 18 to 65, had newly diagnosed hyperthyroidism with a duration under 2 months. Sequencing was done on a sample of blood. This sequence originates from a young man with Graves' hyperthyroidism. The genes are TRBV20-1 and TRBJ1-5, with no clear D. CDR3 region: CSAQTGRDQPQHF. The CDR3 region has the DNA TGCAGTGCCCAAACGGGGAGGGATCAGCCCCAGCATTTT.